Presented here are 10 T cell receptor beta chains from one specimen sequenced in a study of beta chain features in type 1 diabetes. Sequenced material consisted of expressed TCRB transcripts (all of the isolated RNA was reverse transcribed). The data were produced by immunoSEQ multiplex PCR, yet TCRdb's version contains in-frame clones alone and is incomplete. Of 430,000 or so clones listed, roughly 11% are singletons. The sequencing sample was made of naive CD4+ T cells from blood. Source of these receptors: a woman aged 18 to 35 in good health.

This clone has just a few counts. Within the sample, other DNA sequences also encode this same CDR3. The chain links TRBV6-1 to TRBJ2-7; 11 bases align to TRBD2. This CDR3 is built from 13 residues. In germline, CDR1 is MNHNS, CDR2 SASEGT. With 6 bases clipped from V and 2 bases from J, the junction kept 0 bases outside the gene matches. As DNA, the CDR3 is TGTGCCAGCAGGACTAGCGGGACCTACGAGCAGTACTTC. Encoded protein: CASRTSGTYEQYF.

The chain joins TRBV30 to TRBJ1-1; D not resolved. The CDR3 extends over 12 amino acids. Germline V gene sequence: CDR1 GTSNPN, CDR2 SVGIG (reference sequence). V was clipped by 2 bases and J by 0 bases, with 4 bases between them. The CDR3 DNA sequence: TGTGCCTGGAGTTTGGTGAACACTGAAGCTTTCTTT. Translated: CAWSLVNTEAFF.

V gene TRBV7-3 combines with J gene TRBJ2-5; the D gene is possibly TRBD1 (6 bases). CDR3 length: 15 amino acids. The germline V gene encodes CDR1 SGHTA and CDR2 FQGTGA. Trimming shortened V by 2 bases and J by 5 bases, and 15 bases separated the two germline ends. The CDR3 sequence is CASSLGASQGETQYF. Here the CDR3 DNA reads TGTGCCAGCAGCTTAGGGGCATCCCAGGGGGAGACCCAGTACTTC.

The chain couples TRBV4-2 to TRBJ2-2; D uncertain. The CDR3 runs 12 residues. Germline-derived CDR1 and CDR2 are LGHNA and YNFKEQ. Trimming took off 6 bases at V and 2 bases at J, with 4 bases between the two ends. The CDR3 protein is CASSGNTGELFF. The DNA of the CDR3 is TGTGCCAGCAGTGGTAACACCGGGGAGCTGTTTTTT.

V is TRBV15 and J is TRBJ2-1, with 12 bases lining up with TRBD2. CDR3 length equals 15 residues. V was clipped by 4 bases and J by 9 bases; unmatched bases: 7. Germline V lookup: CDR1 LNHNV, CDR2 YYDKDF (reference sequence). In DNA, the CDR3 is TGTGCCACCAGCAAACCTAGCGGGGGGGCTATTGAGCAGTTCTTC. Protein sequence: CATSKPSGGAIEQFF.

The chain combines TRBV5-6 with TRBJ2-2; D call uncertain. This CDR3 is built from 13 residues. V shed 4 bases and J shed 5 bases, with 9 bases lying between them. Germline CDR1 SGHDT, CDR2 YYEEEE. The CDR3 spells CASSQGRTGELFF. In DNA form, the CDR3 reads TGTGCCAGCAGCCAAGGACGAACCGGGGAGCTGTTTTTT.

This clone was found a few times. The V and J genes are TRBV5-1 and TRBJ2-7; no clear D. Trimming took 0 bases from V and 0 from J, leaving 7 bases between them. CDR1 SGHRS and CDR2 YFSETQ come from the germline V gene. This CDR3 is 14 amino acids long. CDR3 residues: CASSLVAGSYEQYV. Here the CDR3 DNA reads TGCGCCAGCAGCTTGGTAGCCGGCTCCTACGAGCAGTACGTC.

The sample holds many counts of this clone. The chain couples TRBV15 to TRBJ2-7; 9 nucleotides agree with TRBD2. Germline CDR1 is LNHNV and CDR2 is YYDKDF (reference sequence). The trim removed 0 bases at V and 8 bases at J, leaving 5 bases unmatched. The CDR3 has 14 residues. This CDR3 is CATSRDGSGSQQYF. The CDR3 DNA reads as TGTGCCACCAGCAGAGATGGTAGCGGGAGTCAGCAGTACTTC. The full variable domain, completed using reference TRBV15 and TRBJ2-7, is DAMVIQNPRYQVTQFGKPVTLSCSQTLNHNVMYWYQQKSSQAPKLLFHYYDKDFNNEADTPDNFQSRRPNTSFCFLDIRSPGLGDTAMYLCATSRDGSGSQQYFGPGTRLTVT.

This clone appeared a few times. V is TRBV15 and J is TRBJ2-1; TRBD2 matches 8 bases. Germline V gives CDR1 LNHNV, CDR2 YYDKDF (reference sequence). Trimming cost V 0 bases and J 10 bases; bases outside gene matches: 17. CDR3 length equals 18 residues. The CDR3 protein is CATSRENQGLAILEEQFF. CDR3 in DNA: TGTGCCACCAGCAGAGAGAATCAAGGACTAGCCATCCTTGAAGAGCAGTTCTTC.

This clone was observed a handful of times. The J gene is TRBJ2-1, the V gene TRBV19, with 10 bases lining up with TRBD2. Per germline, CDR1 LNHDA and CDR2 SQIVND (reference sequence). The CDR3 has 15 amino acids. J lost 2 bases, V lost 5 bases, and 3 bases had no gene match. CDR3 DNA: TGTGCCAGTAGTTCACTAGCGGGAACCTACAATGAGCAGTTCTTC. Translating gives CASSSLAGTYNEQFF.